The 4 T cell receptor beta chains listed next were all sequenced from one sample in a study of T-cell reconstitution after alpha-beta-depleted transplantation in children (dated by TCRdb to the mid-2010s). The library was made by PCR. The sequencer was an Illumina HiSeq 2500. TCR libraries were prepared with molecular barcoding, using unique molecular identifiers to normalize TCRbeta repertoire quantification. Using fastp trimming at Q25 and MiXCR clonotype assembly, TCRdb reanalyzed the public sequencing data and kept in-frame beta chains. For every CDR3 protein sequence, its rows merge into one entry that carries the most common genes and DNA. In this sample the table shows around 380,000 distinct CDR3 sequences, 11% of which occur a single time. The ten biggest clones cover 4.5% to 7% of the sample. Sequenced material: PBMCs from the stem cell graft donor, taken from the stem cell graft. These receptors were obtained from a human donor who donated a stem cell graft to a child with acute myeloid leukemia.

This clonotype was observed a few times. The chain uses TRBV3-1 and TRBJ2-7; D not resolved. The V end was cut by 1 base, the J end by 9 bases, with 19 bases between. The CDR3 is made up of 15 amino acids. The germline CDR1 and CDR2 sequences are LGHDT and YNNKEL (reference sequence). The CDR3 DNA reads TGTGCCAGCAGCCAAGTCATGTCGGGCAAGAGGTGGCAGTACGTC. Translating gives CASSQVMSGKRWQYV.

The chain employs TRBV12-3 or TRBV12-4 and TRBJ2-1; D not resolved. The germline V and J ends were trimmed by 8 bases and 12 bases, with 14 bases remaining between them. This CDR3 comprises 11 residues. The CDR3 protein is CASGPFVGQFF. The CDR3 coding sequence is TGTGCCAGCGGTCCGTTTGTGGGGCAGTTCTTC.

The V gene is TRBV7-9, the J gene TRBJ1-2; D may be TRBD1 (5 bases). From germline, CDR1 is SEHNR and CDR2 FQNEAQ (reference sequence). This CDR3 is built from 12 residues. Trimming removed 1 base at V and 9 bases at J, with 9 bases between. The CDR3 coding sequence is TGTGCCAGCAGCTTAGACGGGGGTAGCTACACCTTC. Its translation: CASSLDGGSYTF.

CDR3 residues: CASSLGTAEGYTF. As DNA, the CDR3 is TGCGCCAGCAGCTTGGGTACAGCTGAGGGCTACACCTTC. This chain links TRBV5-1 with TRBJ1-2, with no clear D. This CDR3 is built from 13 residues. Trimming removed 0 bases at V and 8 bases at J, with 11 bases between. Germline assignment: CDR1 SGHRS and CDR2 YFSETQ.